Presented here are 14 T cell receptor beta chains from one specimen sequenced in a study of technical replicates of blood from a handful of donors. Sequencing used immunoSEQ multiplex PCR; TCRdb keeps in-frame clones, though not all of them. Here the sample spans 85,000 to 95,000 clones, approximately 95% being singletons. Input material: T cells isolated from PBMCs. All receptors come from a human donor in good health.

The chain employs TRBV14 and TRBJ1-1, with a weak D call TRBD1 (6 bases). The CDR3 has 14 residues. CDR1 is SGHDN, CDR2 FVKESK, per germline. V lost 1 base, J lost 4 bases, and 10 bases lay in between. The CDR3 nucleotides are TGTGCCAGCAGCCAAGCTCAGGGGAGCACTGAAGCTTTCTTT. Translating gives CASSQAQGSTEAFF.

V usage is TRBV23-1 and J usage is TRBJ2-7; 7 bases match TRBD2. TRBV23-1 qualifies as an ORF whose function is uncertain. The ends lost 2 bases at V and 3 bases at J; junction bases unmatched: 16. The CDR3 runs to 18 residues. The CDR3 nucleotides read TGCGCCAGCAGTCAAAAGGGGACTAAGTACCCTTCATACTACGAGCAGTACTTC. It codes for CASSQKGTKYPSYYEQYF.

The chain recombines TRBV9 with TRBJ2-5, with 13 positions matching TRBD2. Trimming cost V 1 base and J 1 base; bases outside gene matches: 1. This CDR3 has 16 residues. CDR1 is SGDLS and CDR2 is YYNGEE in the germline V gene. This CDR3 is CASSVRTSGGQETQYF. Written as DNA, the CDR3 is TGTGCCAGCAGCGTAAGGACTAGCGGGGGCCAAGAGACCCAGTACTTC.

The V call is TRBV10-3, the J call TRBJ2-5, with 8 bases that match TRBD2. This CDR3 contains 15 residues. Germline values: CDR1 ENHRY, CDR2 SYGVKD. Trimming took 0 bases from V and 6 from J; bases not matched to a gene: 6. The CDR3 reads CAISESAGGGKTQYF. The CDR3 DNA reads as TGTGCCATCAGTGAGTCTGCGGGGGGTGGTAAGACCCAGTACTTC.

The genes are TRBV6-1 and TRBJ1-5; 7 bases are shared with TRBD1. Germline V CDR1 and CDR2: MNHNS, SASEGT. V shed 5 bases, J shed 2 bases, and the junction held 3 bases outside the gene matches. The CDR3 is 14 amino acids. The CDR3 is CASSLGQGNQPQHF. The CDR3 DNA is TGTGCCAGCAGTCTAGGACAGGGCAATCAGCCCCAGCATTTT.

J is TRBJ2-7 and V is TRBV4-2; 7 nucleotides line up with TRBD1. The trim removed 1 base at V and 5 bases at J, leaving 5 bases unmatched. Germline V gene sequence: CDR1 LGHNA, CDR2 YNFKEQ. This CDR3 is 14 amino acids long. CDR3 in amino acids: CASSQGQGLHEQYF. The CDR3 nucleotides read TGTGCCAGCAGCCAAGGACAGGGTTTACACGAGCAGTACTTC.

The chain is built from TRBV4-3 and TRBJ1-3, with unresolved D. Per germline, CDR1 LGHNA and CDR2 YSLEER. V gave up 4 bases and J gave up 3 bases, with 25 bases separating them. The CDR3 totals 19 residues. The CDR3 DNA sequence: TGCGCCAGCAGCCGCCTAGACCCTTCTGGGTTAGAAGATGGAAACACCATATATTTT. Its translation: CASSRLDPSGLEDGNTIYF.

This clone appeared a single time. The rearrangement links TRBV5-1 to TRBJ2-1; TRBD1 matches 8 bases. The ends lost 6 bases at V and 5 bases at J; junction bases unmatched: 10. Germline lookup yields CDR1 SGHRS and CDR2 YFSETQ. The CDR3 contains 15 residues. CDR3 bases: TGCGCCAGCACACGGTCGGACAGGGAGGACAATGAGCAGTTCTTC. Its translation is CASTRSDREDNEQFF.

The rearrangement joins TRBV5-4 to TRBJ2-1, with D perhaps matching TRBD1 (6 bases). Deletions cut 10 bases from V and 0 bases from J, with 17 bases between. The CDR3 sequence is 15 residues long. CDR1 is SGHNT, CDR2 YYREEE, per germline (reference sequence). CDR3 in DNA: TGTGCCGGATCTGGGGGCGCCAGCTCCTACAATGAGCAGTTCTTC. It is translated as CAGSGGASSYNEQFF. Together with reference TRBV5-4 and TRBJ2-1, the CDR3 gives the full variable domain: ETGVTQSPTHLIKTRGQQVTLRCSSQSGHNTVSWYQQALGQGPQFIFQYYREEENGRGNFPPRFSGLQFPNYSSELNVNALELDDSALYLCAGSGGASSYNEQFFGPGTRLTVL.

V usage is TRBV7-2 and J usage is TRBJ2-1, with TRBD1 as a possible D gene (6 bases). V lost 7 bases and J lost 0, with 10 bases in between. The germline V gene encodes CDR1 SGHTA and CDR2 FQGNSA. The CDR3 length is 14 residues. The CDR3 sequence is CASNQGYSYNEQFF. The CDR3 DNA reads TGTGCCAGCAATCAGGGGTACTCCTACAATGAGCAGTTCTTC.

The J gene is TRBJ2-2, the V gene TRBV18, with 9 bases that match TRBD1. The CDR3 is 15 residues long. In germline, CDR1 is KGHSH, CDR2 LQKENI. Losses at the gene ends were 1 base for V and 5 bases for J; bases not matched to a gene: 2. CDR3 region: CASSPRTGETGELFF. The CDR3 DNA follows: TGTGCCAGCTCACCACGGACAGGGGAGACCGGGGAGCTGTTTTTT. The complete variable domain, with remaining parts taken from reference TRBV18 and TRBJ2-2, reads NAGVMQNPRHLVRRRGQEARLRCSPMKGHSHVYWYRQLPEEGLKFMVYLQKENIIDESGMPKERFSAEFPKEGPSILRIQQVVRGDSAAYFCASSPRTGETGELFFGEGSRLTVL.

CDR3 amino acids: CASAPGLATSYEQYF. The CDR3 DNA is TGTGCCAGTGCTCCGGGACTAGCGACCTCCTACGAGCAGTACTTC. The V call is TRBV19, the J call TRBJ2-7; 10 bases map to TRBD2. The V gene's germline CDR1 is LNHDA and CDR2 SQIVND (reference sequence). The ends lost 8 bases at V and 0 bases at J; junction bases unmatched: 7. The CDR3 length is 15 residues.

The chain uses TRBV19 and TRBJ1-1; 9 bases fit TRBD1. Germline V gives CDR1 LNHDA, CDR2 SQIVND (reference sequence). This CDR3 contains 15 residues. The trim removed 7 bases at V and 7 bases at J, leaving 13 bases unmatched. CDR3 loop: CASKTQPRQGVEAFF. The CDR3 DNA reads as TGTGCCAGTAAAACACAACCCAGACAGGGGGTTGAAGCTTTCTTT.

The rearrangement uses TRBV7-9 and TRBJ2-2, with D perhaps TRBD1 (5 bases). Germline-derived CDR1 and CDR2 are SEHNR and FQNEAQ (reference sequence). This CDR3 region has 14 residues. V was pared by 5 bases and J by 2 bases, with 9 bases between. CDR3 residues: CASSPQGNTGELFF. The CDR3 region has the DNA TGTGCCAGCAGCCCCCAGGGTAACACCGGGGAGCTGTTTTTT.